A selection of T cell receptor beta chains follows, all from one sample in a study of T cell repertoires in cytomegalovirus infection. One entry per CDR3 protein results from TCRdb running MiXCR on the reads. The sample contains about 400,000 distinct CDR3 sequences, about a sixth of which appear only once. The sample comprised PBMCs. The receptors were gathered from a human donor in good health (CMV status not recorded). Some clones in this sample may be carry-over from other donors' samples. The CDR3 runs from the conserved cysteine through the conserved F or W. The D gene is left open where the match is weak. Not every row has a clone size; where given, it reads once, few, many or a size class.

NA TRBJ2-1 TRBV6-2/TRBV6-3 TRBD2 TGTGCCAGCAGTTACTTAGGGACTAGCGGGAGCTCCTACTACAATGAGCAGTTCTTC CASSYLGTSGSSYYNEQFF
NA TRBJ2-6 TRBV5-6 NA TGTGCCAGCAGCTTGTGGGGCTCTGGGGCCAACGTCCTGACTTTC CASSLWGSGANVLTF
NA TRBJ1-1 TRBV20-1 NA TGCAGTGCCTCAAGACACACTGAAGCTTTCTTT CSASRHTEAFF
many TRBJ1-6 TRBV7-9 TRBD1 TGTGCCAGCACCGAGGGTAGGACAGGGGGGTCACCCCTCCACTTT CASTEGRTGGSPLHF
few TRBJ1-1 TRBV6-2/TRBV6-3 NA TGTGCCAGCAGTCACCGAACAGTTGAAGCTTTCTTT CASSHRTVEAFF
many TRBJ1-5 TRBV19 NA TGTGCCAGTAGTATTGACAATCAGCCCCAGCATTTT CASSIDNQPQHF
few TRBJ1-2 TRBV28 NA TGTGCCAGCAGTTCCCCGGCTGGTATCTATGGCTACACCTTC CASSSPAGIYGYTF
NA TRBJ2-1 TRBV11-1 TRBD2 TGTGCCAGCAGCGCGAGACCGGGACTAGCGGCTACCTACAATGAGCAGTTCTTC CASSARPGLAATYNEQFF
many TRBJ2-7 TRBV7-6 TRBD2 TGTGCCAGCAGCTTCTTTACTAGCGGCTCCTACGAGCAGTACTTC CASSFFTSGSYEQYF
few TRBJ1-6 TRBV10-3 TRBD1 TGTGCCATCAGGACAGGGACAACCTATAATTCACCCCTCCACTTT CAIRTGTTYNSPLHF
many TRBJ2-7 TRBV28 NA TGTGCCAGCAATTTCGCGAGTTCTTCTATCTACGAGCAGTACTTC CASNFASSSIYEQYF
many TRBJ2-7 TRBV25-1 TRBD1 TGTGCCAGCAGTATGGGGACAGGGGCAAACTACGAGCAGTACTTC CASSMGTGANYEQYF
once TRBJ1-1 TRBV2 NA TGTGACAGCAGTGGGGAAGGGAACACTGAAGCTTTCTTT CDSSGEGNTEAFF
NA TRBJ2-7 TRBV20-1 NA TGCAGTGCTAGAGATCGGACAGCTAGCTCCTACGAGCAGTACTTC CSARDRTASSYEQYF
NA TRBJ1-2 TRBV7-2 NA TGTGCCAGCAGCCCCCATTGGGGCTACACCTTC CASSPHWGYTF
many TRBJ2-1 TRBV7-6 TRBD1 TGTGCCAGCAGCGGGACAGTTGCTGAGCAGTTCTTC CASSGTVAEQFF
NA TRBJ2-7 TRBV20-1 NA TGCAGTGCTAGAGATCCTGGGAACGAGCAGTACTTC CSARDPGNEQYF
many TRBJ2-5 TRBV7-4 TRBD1 TGTGCCAGCAGCTCCGGACAGGCGCGAGGAGAGACCCAGTACTTC CASSSGQARGETQYF
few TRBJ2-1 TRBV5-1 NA TGCGCCAGCAGCCGAGTGGAGCGGTCCTACAATGAGCAGTTCTTC CASSRVERSYNEQFF
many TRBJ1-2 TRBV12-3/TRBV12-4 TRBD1 TGTGCCAGCCAAGGACAGGGCGGCTATGGCTACACCTTC CASQGQGGYGYTF
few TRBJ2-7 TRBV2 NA TGTGCCAGCAGTGAAAGGCGCCAGGAGGGGCAGTACTTC CASSERRQEGQYF
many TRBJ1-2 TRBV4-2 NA TGTGCCAGCAGCCAAGGCCAGGCAGGCCGGGAGGGCTACACCTTC CASSQGQAGREGYTF
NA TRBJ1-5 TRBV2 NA TGTGCCAGCAGTATGGGTGGGGGTAATCAGCCCCAGCATTTT CASSMGGGNQPQHF
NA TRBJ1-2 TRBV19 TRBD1 TGTGCCAGTAGTTTACGGACAGGGGCATCCTCTTACGGAGGCTACACCTTC CASSLRTGASSYGGYTF
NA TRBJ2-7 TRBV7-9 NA TGTGCCAGCAGCTTAGAAACCTTAAGCGAGCAGTACTTC CASSLETLSEQYF
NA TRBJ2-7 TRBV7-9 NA TGTGCCAGCAGCCGTGACAGCAGAACCTCCGAGCAGTACTTC CASSRDSRTSEQYF
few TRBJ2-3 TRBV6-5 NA TGTGCCAGCAGTTACGGGACAACGATCCCAGGTTACACAGATACGCAGTATTTT CASSYGTTIPGYTDTQYF
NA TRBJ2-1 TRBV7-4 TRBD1 TGTGCCAGCAGCCCCCCAGGGACAGCCGCCGATGAGCAGTTCTTC CASSPPGTAADEQFF
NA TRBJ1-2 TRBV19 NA TGTGCCAGTAGGGAGGCAGGCGTTTATGGCTACACCTTC CASREAGVYGYTF
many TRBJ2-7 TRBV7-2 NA TGTGCCAGCAGCTTAGGGGGCCAACGCGCGCAGTACTTC CASSLGGQRAQYF
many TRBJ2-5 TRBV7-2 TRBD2 TGTGCCAGCAGCTTCCAGCGGGGGGAGAGAGAGACCCAGTACTTC CASSFQRGERETQYF
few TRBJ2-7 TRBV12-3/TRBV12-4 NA TGTGCCAGCAGTTTAGTGCGTTACGAGCAGTACTTC CASSLVRYEQYF
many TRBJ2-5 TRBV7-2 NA TGTGCCAGCAGCTCTTTCACCAGGGAGACCCAGTACTTC CASSSFTRETQYF
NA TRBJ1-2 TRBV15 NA TGTGCCACCAGCAGGGACATAGGGGGGTTCTATGGCTACACCTTC CATSRDIGGFYGYTF
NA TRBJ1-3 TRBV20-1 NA TGCAGTGCTGTACGTAAGCCTGGAAACACCATATATTTT CSAVRKPGNTIYF
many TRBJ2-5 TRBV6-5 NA TGTGCCAGCAGAAAGGGCCGGGGTAGCTGGAAGCAAGAGACCCAGTACTTC CASRKGRGSWKQETQYF
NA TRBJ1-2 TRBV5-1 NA TGCGCCAGCAGCTTTGACGGACGGGGCTATGGCTACACCTTC CASSFDGRGYGYTF
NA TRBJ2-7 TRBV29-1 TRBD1 TGCAGCGTTTCCGGGACAGGGAATCTCGAGCAGTACTTC CSVSGTGNLEQYF
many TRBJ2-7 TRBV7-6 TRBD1 TGTGCCAGCAGCTTAGGGGCCGGGACAGGGGGCTACGAGCAGTACTTC CASSLGAGTGGYEQYF
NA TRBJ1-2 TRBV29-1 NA TGCAGCGTAGAACAACAACACCGAGTGGATGGCTACACCTTC CSVEQQHRVDGYTF
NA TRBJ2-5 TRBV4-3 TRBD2 TGCGCCAGCAGCCAAGGTCTCGACCCAGGACTAGGCCTAGAGACCCAGTACTTC CASSQGLDPGLGLETQYF
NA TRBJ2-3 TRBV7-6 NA TGTGCCAGCAGCTTAGCACCCGGGGGGCGGACAGATACGCAGTATTTT CASSLAPGGRTDTQYF